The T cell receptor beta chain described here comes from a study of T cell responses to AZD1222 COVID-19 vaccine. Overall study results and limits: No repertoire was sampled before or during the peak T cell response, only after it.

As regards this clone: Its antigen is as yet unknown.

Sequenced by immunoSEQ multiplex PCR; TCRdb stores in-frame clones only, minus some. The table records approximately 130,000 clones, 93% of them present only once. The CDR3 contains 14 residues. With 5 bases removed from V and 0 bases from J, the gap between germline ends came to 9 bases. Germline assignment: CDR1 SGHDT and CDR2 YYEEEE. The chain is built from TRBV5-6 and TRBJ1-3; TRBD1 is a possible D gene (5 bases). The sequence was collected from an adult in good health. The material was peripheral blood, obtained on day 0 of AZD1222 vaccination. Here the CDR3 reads CASSYRFSGNTIYF. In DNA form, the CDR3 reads TGTGCCAGCAGTTACAGGTTCTCTGGAAACACCATATATTTT. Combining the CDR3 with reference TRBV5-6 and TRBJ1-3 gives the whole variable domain DAGVTQSPTHLIKTRGQQVTLRCSPKSGHDTVSWYQQALGQGPQFIFQYYEEEERQRGNFPDRFSGHQFPNYSSELNVNALLLGDSALYLCASSYRFSGNTIYFGEGSWLTVV.